This entry lists 17 T cell receptor beta chains sequenced from one sample in a study of graft-versus-host responses after intestinal transplantation. Some clones are missing from TCRdb's copy, which holds only in-frame ones; the method was immunoSEQ multiplex PCR. Among 77,000 or so clones listed, 92% were seen once. Here the sequenced sample was PBMCs, taken 98 days after intestinal transplantation. The source of these receptors is a human patient who received an intestinal transplant, so some T cells may come from the graft donor.

V gene TRBV4-2 combines with J gene TRBJ2-7; 7 bases are shared with TRBD1. CDR1 LGHNA and CDR2 YNFKEQ come from the germline V gene. The trim removed 0 bases at V and 1 base at J, leaving 6 bases unmatched. CDR3 size: 16 residues. Written as DNA, the CDR3 is TGTGCCAGCAGCCAAGATTACGGGGACAGTTCCTACGAGCAGTACTTC. It specifies CASSQDYGDSSYEQYF.

The chain joins TRBV6-6 to TRBJ2-1, with 9 nucleotides matching TRBD1. This CDR3 region has 14 residues. The germline gives CDR1 MNHNY, CDR2 SVGAGI (reference sequence). V dropped 7 bases and J dropped 6; count of bases not matched to a gene: 7. CDR3 amino acids: CASNRDRVSNEQFF. In DNA form, the CDR3 reads TGTGCCAGCAACCGGGACAGGGTGAGCAATGAGCAGTTCTTC.

The J gene is TRBJ1-3, the V gene TRBV28, with TRBD1 identical over 8 bases. The CDR3 is 16 residues long. Germline V gene sequence: CDR1 MDHEN, CDR2 SYDVKM. V trimming: 5 bases; J trimming: 1 base; junction bases outside the gene matches: 7. The CDR3 region has the DNA TGTGCCAGCAGTCCACGGACAGGGTGGTCTGGAAACACCATATATTTT. Translation gives CASSPRTGWSGNTIYF.

The rearrangement uses TRBV6-5 and TRBJ2-4; D is perhaps TRBD1 (6 bases). The CDR3 spans 13 residues. Trimming removed 5 bases at V and 7 bases at J, with 12 bases between. Germline lookup yields CDR1 MNHEY and CDR2 SVGAGI. In DNA form, the CDR3 reads TGTGCCAGCAGTGAACGGCAGGGGAACATTCAGTACTTC. Translation gives CASSERQGNIQYF.

The rearrangement links TRBV5-4 to TRBJ1-1; 9 bases match TRBD1. This CDR3 has 14 amino acids. V was clipped by 2 bases and J by 5 bases; unmatched bases: 4. Germline CDR1 SGHNT, CDR2 YYREEE (reference sequence). This CDR3 reads CASSLPGQGTEAFF. The CDR3 DNA sequence: TGTGCCAGCAGCTTACCGGGACAGGGAACTGAAGCTTTCTTT. The whole variable domain, remainder taken from reference TRBV5-4 and TRBJ1-1, is ETGVTQSPTHLIKTRGQQVTLRCSSQSGHNTVSWYQQALGQGPQFIFQYYREEENGRGNFPPRFSGLQFPNYSSELNVNALELDDSALYLCASSLPGQGTEAFFGQGTRLTVV.

The rearrangement joins TRBV6-5 to TRBJ2-7; D is uncertain. The germline gives CDR1 MNHEY, CDR2 SVGAGI. V dropped 0 bases and J dropped 3 bases, with 9 bases sitting between them. The CDR3 totals 14 residues. The CDR3 loop reads CASSYSPTIYEQYF. The CDR3 nucleotides are TGTGCCAGCAGTTACTCGCCGACAATCTACGAGCAGTACTTC.

This clone appeared once. The chain couples TRBV5-6 to TRBJ1-5, with D perhaps matching TRBD1 (5 bases). There are 17 residues in the CDR3. V was pared by 0 bases and J by 1 base, with 14 bases between. Germline assignment: CDR1 SGHDT and CDR2 YYEEEE. The CDR3, as DNA: TGTGCCAGCAGCTTGGCCGGCCGGGGCAAGAGCAATCAGCCCCAGCATTTT. Amino acids: CASSLAGRGKSNQPQHF.

The chain links TRBV19 to TRBJ2-3; D uncertain. Trimming cost V 4 bases and J 2 bases, with 13 bases left between them. This CDR3 has 15 residues. Germline V gives CDR1 LNHDA, CDR2 SQIVND (reference sequence). CDR3 nucleotide sequence: TGTGCCAGTAGTAAGGGCGGCCGGTCCACAGATACGCAGTATTTT. It translates to CASSKGGRSTDTQYF.

The chain has TRBV27 and TRBJ1-1, with TRBD1 as a possible D gene (5 bases). From germline, CDR1 is MNHEY and CDR2 SMNVEV (reference sequence). The ends were cut back, 1 base at V and 2 bases at J, with 11 bases in the middle. The CDR3 is 15 amino acids. For the CDR3, the DNA is TGTGCCAGCAGTTTATGGGGGGAACTTAACACTGAAGCTTTCTTT. It encodes CASSLWGELNTEAFF.

V usage is TRBV19 and J usage is TRBJ1-4; no reliable D call. Germline values: CDR1 LNHDA, CDR2 SQIVND (reference sequence). The CDR3 loop spans 15 amino acids. V was trimmed by 2 bases and J by 0 bases, leaving 7 bases between them. The CDR3 DNA reads as TGTGCCAGTAGTATAAGGGCCGCAACTAATGAAAAACTGTTTTTT. Translated, it gives CASSIRAATNEKLFF. The entire variable domain, with the rest obtained from reference TRBV19 and TRBJ1-4, is as follows: DGGITQSPKYLFRKEGQNVTLSCEQNLNHDAMYWYRQDPGQGLRLIYYSQIVNDFQKGDIAEGYSVSREKKESFPLTVTSAQKNPTAFYLCASSIRAATNEKLFFGSGTQLSVL.

This clone was detected only once. The V and J genes are TRBV5-1 and TRBJ2-3; maybe TRBD1 (7 bases). The CDR3 contains 16 residues. The V gene lost 4 bases and the J gene lost 5 bases, with 20 bases spanning the gap. Per the germline V gene, CDR1 is SGHRS and CDR2 is YFSETQ. DNA for the CDR3: TGCGCCAGCAGCCCATCGGGCGGGCAGGGGGGAGATACGCAGTATTTT. Residues: CASSPSGGQGGDTQYF.

The chain employs TRBV6-1 and TRBJ1-2; possible D gene TRBD1, 5 bases. This CDR3 spans 14 amino acids. The V end lost 6 bases, the J end lost 8 bases, and 19 bases lay between the germline ends. CDR1 is MNHNS and CDR2 is SASEGT in the germline V gene. The CDR3 nucleotides are TGTGCCAGCAGCAATCTGGGGGTTAATTACGGCTACACCTTC. This sequence encodes CASSNLGVNYGYTF.

The chain couples TRBV10-1 to TRBJ2-1; D is possibly TRBD1 (6 bases). CDR3 size: 14 residues. Trimming took 2 bases from V and 3 from J, leaving 8 bases between them. Germline lookup yields CDR1 WNHNN and CDR2 SYGVQD (reference sequence). The CDR3 here is CASSERTDYNEQFF. CDR3 DNA sequence: TGCGCCAGCAGTGAGCGGACAGACTACAATGAGCAGTTCTTC.

CDR3 coding DNA: TGTGCCAGCACCCGTAGCGGACTAGCGGGGGGGCTGTACAATGAGCAGTTCTTC. The encoded protein is CASTRSGLAGGLYNEQFF. The chain joins TRBV9 to TRBJ2-1; 15 bases line up with TRBD2. The CDR3 is 18 residues long. After removal of 6 bases from V and 4 bases from J, the junction contained 11 bases not matched to a gene. The germline CDR1 and CDR2 sequences are SGDLS and YYNGEE. The whole variable domain, remainder taken from reference TRBV9 and TRBJ2-1, is DSGVTQTPKHLITATGQRVTLRCSPRSGDLSVYWYQQSLDQGLQFLIQYYNGEERAKGNILERFSAQQFPDLHSELNLSSLELGDSALYFCASTRSGLAGGLYNEQFFGPGTRLTVL.

This chain uses TRBV19 with TRBJ1-2; 12 nucleotides agree with TRBD1. The CDR3 has 18 amino acids. Germline loops: CDR1 LNHDA, CDR2 SQIVND (reference sequence). V lost 7 bases and J lost 7; bases outside the gene matches: 19. Here the CDR3 reads CASTSAYRDRGHLGGYTF. CDR3 coding DNA: TGTGCCAGTACCTCAGCATACCGGGACAGGGGGCATCTGGGTGGCTACACCTTC.

The V call is TRBV6-6, the J call TRBJ2-5; 7 nucleotides match TRBD2. The CDR3 spans 14 residues. Germline CDR1 is MNHNY and CDR2 is SVGAGI (reference sequence). V was clipped by 3 bases and J by 5 bases; unmatched bases: 6. The CDR3 loop reads CASSYSLAEETQYF. Written as DNA, the CDR3 is TGTGCCAGCAGTTATTCCCTAGCGGAGGAGACCCAGTACTTC.

The chain uses TRBV11-2 and TRBJ1-2; the D gene is possibly TRBD1 (5 bases). The germline V and J ends were trimmed by 3 bases and 5 bases, with 7 bases remaining between them. Germline CDR1 and CDR2: SGHAT and FQNNGV. The CDR3 runs to 12 residues. CDR3 in amino acids: CASSLDNYGYTF. CDR3 DNA sequence: TGTGCCAGCAGCTTGGACAATTATGGCTACACCTTC. The full variable domain, rest sourced from reference TRBV11-2 and TRBJ1-2, is EAGVAQSPRYKIIEKRQSVAFWCNPISGHATLYWYQQILGQGPKLLIQFQNNGVVDDSQLPKDRFSAERLKGVDSTLKIQPAKLEDSAVYLCASSLDNYGYTFGSGTRLTVV.